This paragraph reports one TCR beta chain. No antigen is known for it. Nothing much larger sits one base from this clone, and base qualities are not available. Explained via the paper, the treatment or condition label denotes: preoperative locoregional IRX-2 cytokine immunotherapy. The samples were obtained from a phase Ib study that tested preoperative, locoregional IRX-2 cytokine immunotherapy meant to prime immune responses. Before surgery, IRX-2 was given to the donors, who were patients with early-stage breast cancer. The CDR3, cysteine through phenylalanine, is 14 amino acids long. The DNA shown is the 42-base CDR3, in frame from base 1. Taken from the germline V gene, the CDR1 and CDR2 loops are MRHNA and SNTAGT. Trimmed from V: 5 bases; trimmed from J: 4 bases; junction bases lacking a gene match: 6. These data belong to a study of preoperative IRX-2 immunotherapy in early breast cancer (dated by TCRdb to the late 2010s).

The library was generated by the immunoSEQ multiplex PCR assay. The clones in this table, taken by TCRdb from immuneACCESS, are in-frame only. Not every clone is retained; where verified, under half of the shortfall comes from an unresolved V gene, and the cause of the rest is unknown. Across this sample there are 5,000 to 6,500 clones, with 60% to 85% seen only once. Jointly, the top ten make up roughly a sixth of the sample. This clonotype was obtained from a human donor with breast cancer. Specimen: tumor tissue, collected before IRX-2 immunotherapy. The sequence is built from TRBV6-4 and TRBJ2-7; the central 9 bases match TRBD1. The bases are TGTGCCAGCAGTTACGGGGGACAGGGTTACGAGCAGTACTTC. Its protein is CASSYGGQGYEQYF.